This T cell receptor beta chain was sequenced for a study of regulatory T cells in long-lasting Graves disease. Study at large: Disease was considered persistent Graves' disease after over 5 years of antithyroid drugs (with positive TSH receptor antibodies).

Comments on this clonotype: Antigen unknown.

Libraries of TCR beta came from iRepertoire HTBI primers plus Arm-PCR of CDR3 regions. TCRdb reanalysed the multiplex PCR reads using MiXCR and keeps one entry per CDR3 protein. Of some 470,000 distinct CDR3 sequences listed, 20% to 25% were seen once; the top ten hold 7% to 9%. Noted time point: persistent/refractory GD, antithyroid drugs over 5 years with positive TRAb. Making the TCR library involved RNA that had been extracted from PBMCs. Each patient gave approximately 10 milliliters of EDTA-anticoagulated peripheral blood. The ends lost 7 bases at V and 1 base at J; junction bases unmatched: 8. CDR3 length equals 15 residues. The V gene's germline CDR1 is MNHEY and CDR2 SVGEGT. Study-wide results and caveats: What was studied was peripheral blood only, and not thyroid tissue. Among samples with persistent disease, TRBV28, TRBJ1-2 and TRBJ2-5 were favored.

The sample in question was peripheral blood mononuclear cells (PBMCs), obtained when the disease was refractory, from a patient treated with antithyroid drugs. The TCR sequence derives from a female donor with Graves disease. The genes are TRBV6-2 or TRBV6-3 and TRBJ2-3; 7 nucleotides agree with TRBD1. CDR3 sequence: CASTNTGQGTDTQYF. CDR3 coding DNA: TGTGCCAGCACCAATACCGGACAGGGCACAGATACGCAGTATTTT.